This T cell receptor (beta chain) was captured in a study of vaccination and CD4 T cells after COVID-19. The wider study: The authors used overlapping spike peptides from SARS-CoV-2, HCoV-NL63, HCoV-OC43 and HCoV-229E to stimulate cells. General observations from the study: Researchers looked at relatively few convalescent patients and had no early post-infection timepoints.

As to this clonotype: What it binds is not known.

The length of the CDR3 is 16 residues. V was cut by 6 bases and J by 4 bases, with 21 bases left in between. Sample treatment: approximately 11-day PBMC culture with coronavirus spike peptide pools or control peptides (ViraFEST assay). The Oncomine TCR Beta short-read assay generated sequence data from the DNA of cultured CD4+ T cells. TCRdb reanalysed the PCR reads using MiXCR and keeps one entry per CDR3 protein. The data show roughly 13,000 distinct CDR3 sequences, with 50% seen just once and 10% to 15% held by the top ten. The rearrangement joins TRBV12-3 or TRBV12-4 to TRBJ1-2; D may be TRBD1 (6 bases). The source material was CD4+ T cells from blood, cultured in vitro. The receptor's source is a human donor who had recovered from COVID-19. The CDR3 region is CASSLARGATGYGYTF. In nucleotides, the CDR3 is TGTGCCAGCAGCCTAGCCCGGGGGGCGACGGGCTATGGCTACACCTTC.